Sequencing of this T cell receptor (beta chain) was carried out in a study of CD8 T cells in ankylosing spondylitis. CDR1 is SGHRS and CDR2 is YFSETQ in the germline V gene. Trimming cost V 0 bases and J 3 bases, with 8 bases left between them. The CDR3 loop spans 14 amino acids. This clonotype was detected ten times or more. Antigen unknown. With molecular barcodes, quantitative 5'-RACE was used to make the TCR beta libraries. In TCRdb, the 5' RACE reads were re-called with MiXCR into one record per CDR3 protein. The data show tens of thousands of distinct CDR3 sequences, with approximately 9.9% seen just once and approximately 1.5% held by the top ten. Study-level points and caveats: A subset of motif variants has previously been described in the synovial fluid and blood of reactive arthritis. Several highly homologous variants made up a TCR beta motif, and this motif appeared characteristic of ankylosing spondylitis blood. From matched ankylosing spondylitis synovial fluid, disease-linked clones were reportedly recovered at significantly enriched levels.

The source is a male donor with ankylosing spondylitis or in good health (not recorded which). The chain couples TRBV5-1 to TRBJ2-3; D is possibly TRBD1 (5 bases). Input material: blood, either unsorted or a sorted T cell fraction (not recorded which). The CDR3 bases are TGCGCCAGCAGCTTGGATGGGGCGACAGATACGCAGTATTTT. Translating gives CASSLDGATDTQYF.